This TCR beta chain was sequenced in a study of blood T cell repertoires in COVID-19. Losses at the gene ends were 2 bases for V and 6 bases for J; bases not matched to a gene: 6. The CDR3 sequence is 15 residues long. CDR1 is SGHRS and CDR2 is YFSETQ in the germline V gene. Sequencing used immunoSEQ multiplex PCR; TCRdb keeps in-frame clones, though not all of them. The sample has fewer than 250,000 clones, more than 75% seen once; the top ten hold 7.2%. The rearrangement joins TRBV5-1 to TRBJ2-1; 9 positions agree with TRBD1. What was sequenced was PBMCs or T cells enriched from blood (not recorded which). This sequence originates from a man in his thirties or forties in a cohort exposed to, infected with or recovered from COVID-19 (not recorded which). CDR3: CASSFSAGQGNEQFF. Written as DNA, the CDR3 is TGCGCCAGCAGCTTTTCCGCGGGACAGGGCAATGAGCAGTTCTTC.